The 18 T cell receptor beta chains presented below share a single source sample, sequenced in a study of CD8 T cells in ankylosing spondylitis. Their recognized antigens are unknown. A single record per CDR3 protein comes from TCRdb applying MiXCR to the 5' RACE reads. The profile covers fewer than 650,000 distinct CDR3 sequences, with 10% to 15% appearing a single time and about 6.8% taken by the ten largest. Whole-study results and caveats: Blood from ankylosing spondylitis patients appeared to carry a characteristic roughly 8-variant TCR beta motif.

Sequenced sample: blood, either unsorted or a sorted T cell fraction (not recorded which). These TCRs come from a male donor with ankylosing spondylitis.

The chain recombines TRBV25-1 with TRBJ2-5; 9 positions match TRBD1. The CDR3 consists of 16 residues. J gave up 7 bases and V 3 bases, and 12 bases lay outside the gene matches. Looked up from germline, CDR1 is MGHDK and CDR2 is SYGVNS. CDR3 nucleotides: TGTGCCAGCAGTGACCCGGGACAGGGATTTGATGGGACCCAGTACTTC. This translates into CASSDPGQGFDGTQYF.

The rearrangement joins TRBV3-1 to TRBJ2-1, with 10 bases lining up with TRBD2. Trimming cost V 4 bases and J 4 bases; bases outside gene matches: 7. The CDR3 is made up of 16 amino acids. Germline V gives CDR1 LGHDT, CDR2 YNNKEL (reference sequence). CDR3 sequence (DNA): TGTGCCAGCAGCCTGGGACTAGCGACGAGGTACAATGAGCAGTTCTTC. Residues: CASSLGLATRYNEQFF.

This clonotype was counted a few times. This sequence joins TRBV29-1 and TRBJ2-3; D is undetermined. V gave up 0 bases and J gave up 6 bases, with 10 bases separating them. The germline gives CDR1 SQVTM, CDR2 ANQGSEA. This CDR3 contains 13 residues. CDR3 region: CSVEDLQPDTQYF. In DNA, the CDR3 is TGCAGCGTTGAAGATCTTCAGCCGGATACGCAGTATTTT.

This clonotype was seen only a few times. This rearrangement joins TRBV20-1 to TRBJ1-2; 11 positions agree with TRBD1. Germline V gene sequence: CDR1 DFQATT, CDR2 SNEGSKA (reference sequence). This CDR3 comprises 16 residues. V gave up 3 bases and J gave up 3 bases; unmatched junction bases: 9. The CDR3 DNA reads TGCAGTGCTAGCCCCGAGGGACAGGGGGACGACTATGGCTACACCTTC. This codes for CSASPEGQGDDYGYTF.

The chain combines TRBV11-2 with TRBJ2-1; 12 bases map to TRBD1. J lost 7 bases, V lost 5 bases, and 18 bases had no gene match. The CDR3 has 19 amino acids. Germline V lookup: CDR1 SGHAT, CDR2 FQNNGV. The CDR3 nucleotides are TGTGCCAGCAGCCCGGGACAGGGGGCGGCTAGCGGGAGTTGGAATGAGCAGTTCTTC. Translated: CASSPGQGAASGSWNEQFF. The full variable domain, its missing parts supplied by reference TRBV11-2 and TRBJ2-1, is EAGVAQSPRYKIIEKRQSVAFWCNPISGHATLYWYQQILGQGPKLLIQFQNNGVVDDSQLPKDRFSAERLKGVDSTLKIQPAKLEDSAVYLCASSPGQGAASGSWNEQFFGPGTRLTVL.

The gene calls are TRBV7-9 and TRBJ1-1; weak D call: TRBD1 (6 bases). Trimming stripped 6 bases from V and 4 bases from J, with 15 bases between. The CDR3 length is 14 residues. Germline CDR1 and CDR2: SEHNR and FQNEAQ (reference sequence). In DNA form, the CDR3 reads TGTGCCAGCAGATCATACAGGGATCCCACTGAAGCTTTCTTT. It encodes CASRSYRDPTEAFF. The whole variable domain, filled in from reference TRBV7-9 and TRBJ1-1, reads DTGVSQNPRHKITKRGQNVTFRCDPISEHNRLYWYRQTLGQGPEFLTYFQNEAQLEKSRLLSDRFSAERPKGSFSTLEIQRTEQGDSAMYLCASRSYRDPTEAFFGQGTRLTVV.

The rearrangement joins TRBV12-3 or TRBV12-4 to TRBJ1-1; no clear D gene. The CDR3 is 14 amino acids. V lost 3 bases, J lost 5 bases, and 13 bases lay in between. CDR3 sequence (DNA): TGTGCCAGCAGTTTGGCCGGACGGAGGACTGAAGCTTTCTTT. Translation: CASSLAGRRTEAFF.

This rearrangement joins TRBV20-1 to TRBJ2-1, with D hard to call. The CDR3 runs to 15 residues. CDR1 is DFQATT and CDR2 is SNEGSKA in the germline V gene (reference sequence). Deletions cut 0 bases from V and 7 bases from J, with 16 bases between. DNA of the CDR3: TGCAGTGCTAGAGATCCGGCTCTTTGGGGTAATGAGCAGTTCTTC. Its protein product is CSARDPALWGNEQFF.

The chain employs TRBV5-1 and TRBJ1-1; D unresolved. Trimming pared 2 bases from V and 7 bases from J, leaving 9 bases between. The CDR3 is made up of 12 amino acids. Germline values: CDR1 SGHRS, CDR2 YFSETQ. The CDR3 sequence is CASSFGSDEAFF. In DNA form, the CDR3 reads TGCGCCAGCAGCTTCGGGTCAGATGAAGCTTTCTTT.

This chain links TRBV12-3 or TRBV12-4 with TRBJ1-2, with D unresolved. This CDR3 has 13 amino acids. The ends were cut back, 5 bases at V and 3 bases at J, with 10 bases in the middle. The CDR3: CASSVQSDYGYTF. CDR3 DNA sequence: TGTGCCAGCAGTGTCCAGAGCGACTATGGCTACACCTTC.

This chain joins TRBV12-3 or TRBV12-4 and TRBJ2-2, with D hard to call. The germline V and J ends were trimmed by 3 bases and 3 bases, with 8 bases remaining between them. This CDR3 comprises 14 residues. As DNA, the CDR3 is TGTGCCAGCAGTTTCAGGCTGGACACCGGGGAGCTGTTTTTT. Its translation is CASSFRLDTGELFF.

This clonotype has just a few counts. The V call is TRBV5-1, the J call TRBJ1-1; D gene unclear. This CDR3 contains 14 residues. CDR1 is SGHRS, CDR2 YFSETQ, per germline. Trimming removed 0 bases at V and 4 bases at J, with 10 bases between. CDR3 nucleotides: TGCGCCAGCAGCTTGGCGCTTACGGGCACTGAAGCTTTCTTT. This encodes CASSLALTGTEAFF.

V and J are TRBV20-1 and TRBJ2-7, with no clear D. V lost 4 bases and J 5 bases, leaving 15 bases between the germline ends. Germline V gene data show CDR1 as DFQATT and CDR2 as SNEGSKA (reference sequence). The CDR3 consists of 13 residues. CDR3 DNA: TGCAGTGCTATAAAAATCATCGGCGACGAGCAGTACTTC. Protein: CSAIKIIGDEQYF.

J is TRBJ2-1 and V is TRBV12-5, with 8 bases fitting TRBD1. V trimming: 7 bases; J trimming: 3 bases; junction bases outside the gene matches: 5. There are 14 residues in the CDR3. CDR1 and CDR2 from the germline V gene are LGHNT and FRNRAP. In DNA form, the CDR3 reads TGTGCTAGTGCTCTGACAGGGGACTACAATGAGCAGTTCTTC. Its protein is CASALTGDYNEQFF.

This clonotype was recorded many times. This chain joins TRBV25-1 and TRBJ2-7; tentative D call: TRBD1 (6 bases). The CDR3 has 15 amino acids. Germline V gene sequence: CDR1 MGHDK, CDR2 SYGVNS. The V and J ends lost 1 base and 2 bases respectively, with 12 bases between them. CDR3 sequence: CASSESRTETYEQYV. CDR3 sequence (DNA): TGTGCCAGCAGTGAATCTCGGACAGAGACCTACGAGCAGTACGTC.

The chain is built from TRBV20-1 and TRBJ1-2; the D gene is possibly TRBD1 (5 bases). Deletions cut 5 bases from V and 5 bases from J, with 15 bases between. The CDR3 spans 13 residues. The germline gives CDR1 DFQATT, CDR2 SNEGSKA (reference sequence). CDR3 residues: CSAQRDAYYGYTF. The DNA for the CDR3 is TGCAGTGCTCAGAGGGACGCCTATTATGGCTACACCTTC.

The chain combines TRBV4-1 with TRBJ2-4; 8 bases agree with TRBD2. Trimming cost V 0 bases and J 6 bases; bases outside gene matches: 7. Per germline, CDR1 MGHRA and CDR2 YSYEKL. The CDR3 is made up of 16 amino acids. The CDR3 region is CASSQETSAPRNIQYF. DNA of the CDR3: TGCGCCAGCAGCCAAGAGACTAGCGCCCCCCGAAACATTCAGTACTTC.

The sample holds a few counts of this clonotype. The CDR3 DNA reads as TGCAGTGCTAGGGTCCGGGGGGATGGGTCCTACGAGCAGTACTTC. The encoded protein is CSARVRGDGSYEQYF. This rearrangement joins TRBV20-1 to TRBJ2-7; 7 nucleotides align to TRBD2. The CDR3 is 15 amino acids. The V gene end was trimmed by 3 bases and the J gene end by 1 base; junction bases not matched to a gene: 9. The germline V gene has CDR1 DFQATT and CDR2 SNEGSKA (reference sequence).